These 25 T cell receptor beta chains came from one sample sequenced in a study of T cell responses to AZD1222 COVID-19 vaccine. Some clones are missing from TCRdb's copy, which holds only in-frame ones; the method was immunoSEQ multiplex PCR. This sample has 140,000 to 150,000 clones; around 91% occur once, and the top ten carry roughly 1.7%. The sequencing here drew on peripheral blood, taken on day 0 of AZD1222 vaccination. Source of these receptors: an adult in good health.

This clone occurred a few times. The sample contains more than one DNA sequence encoding this CDR3. J is TRBJ1-1 and V is TRBV6-5; 11 positions agree with TRBD1. Germline assignment: CDR1 MNHEY and CDR2 SVGAGI. Trimming removed 6 bases from V and 4 bases from J; junction bases left unmatched: 4. The CDR3 is made up of 14 amino acids. CDR3 nucleotide sequence: TGTGCCAGCAGCCAGGGGACAGGGGGCACTGAAGCTTTCTTT. Its protein product is CASSQGTGGTEAFF.

In its sample, this clone was seen once. V gene TRBV7-6 combines with J gene TRBJ1-3, with D uncertain. Germline V gene sequence: CDR1 SGHVS, CDR2 FNYEAQ. The length of the CDR3 is 15 residues. V lost 5 bases and J lost 0, with 11 bases in between. CDR3 bases: TGTGCCAGCAGCGGCCGTGTCAGCTCTGGAAACACCATATATTTT. Protein sequence: CASSGRVSSGNTIYF.

This chain links TRBV5-5 with TRBJ2-6; D is unclear. Germline loops: CDR1 SGHKS, CDR2 YYEKEE (reference sequence). Between the trimmed V and J ends, which lost 0 bases and 0 bases, there was a span of 13 bases. The CDR3 runs to 18 residues. CDR3 in amino acids: CASSLGRVSHSGANVLTF. DNA for the CDR3: TGTGCCAGCAGCTTGGGCCGGGTCAGCCACTCTGGGGCCAACGTCCTGACTTTC.

The rearrangement uses TRBV19 and TRBJ1-6; D gene unclear. The CDR3 consists of 15 residues. Trimming removed 2 bases at V and 5 bases at J, with 10 bases between. Germline CDR1 and CDR2: LNHDA and SQIVND (reference sequence). The CDR3 bases are TGTGCCAGTAGTATATCCGGGCTAAATAATTCACCCCTCCACTTT. Protein product: CASSISGLNNSPLHF. Full variable domain (remainder filled in from reference TRBV19 and TRBJ1-6): DGGITQSPKYLFRKEGQNVTLSCEQNLNHDAMYWYRQDPGQGLRLIYYSQIVNDFQKGDIAEGYSVSREKKESFPLTVTSAQKNPTAFYLCASSISGLNNSPLHFGNGTRLTVT.

Regarding this clone: One end of the junction does not line up with germline, which may come from a read error. V usage is TRBV7-7 and J usage is TRBJ1-4; D gene ambiguous. CDR1 is SSHAT, CDR2 FNYEAQ, per germline (reference sequence). CDR3 size: 13 residues. CDR3 in DNA: TGTGCTAGCAGCCCGGGCTTAAATGAAAAACTGTTTTTT. Its protein product is CASSPGLNEKLFF.

The rearrangement links TRBV27 to TRBJ2-1; the match to TRBD1 covers 8 bases. Germline V gene sequence: CDR1 MNHEY, CDR2 SMNVEV (reference sequence). CDR3 length: 17 residues. With V trimmed by 0 bases and J by 3 bases, 7 bases remained unmatched. For the CDR3, the DNA is TGTGCCAGCAGTTTATCCCTCGGACAGGGTAGCTACAATGAGCAGTTCTTC. Amino acids: CASSLSLGQGSYNEQFF.

J is TRBJ2-7 and V is TRBV19; 13 nucleotides align to TRBD2. The V gene end was trimmed by 5 bases and the J gene end by 5 bases; junction bases not matched to a gene: 12. The CDR3 has 17 amino acids. CDR1 is LNHDA and CDR2 is SQIVND in the germline V gene (reference sequence). CDR3 region: CASSLRTSGRLSHEQYF. The CDR3 DNA follows: TGTGCCAGTAGTCTCAGGACTAGCGGGAGACTATCCCACGAGCAGTACTTC.

This chain uses TRBV25-1 with TRBJ2-1, with D perhaps TRBD1 or TRBD2 (5 bases each). Germline V gene data show CDR1 as MGHDK and CDR2 as SYGVNS. V was shortened by 5 bases and J by 9 bases, with 14 bases between the two germline ends. The CDR3 length is 13 residues. Here the CDR3 reads CASSTDWDGEQFF. In DNA form, the CDR3 reads TGTGCCAGCAGTACGGACTGGGACGGTGAGCAGTTCTTC.

The chain uses TRBV9 and TRBJ2-1; TRBD2 matches at 8 bases. Germline V gives CDR1 SGDLS, CDR2 YYNGEE. This CDR3 region has 15 residues. The V and J ends lost 4 bases and 4 bases, in that order; junction bases with no gene match: 7. The CDR3 DNA reads TGTGCCAGCAGCATGAGCGGGGGTTTGTACAATGAGCAGTTCTTC. Amino acid sequence: CASSMSGGLYNEQFF.

The chain carries TRBV28 and TRBJ1-2; no firm D call. Germline assignment: CDR1 MDHEN and CDR2 SYDVKM. The V and J ends lost 7 bases and 1 base respectively, with 13 bases between them. CDR3 length: 14 residues. For the CDR3, the DNA is TGTGCCAGCAATACGGACCCCCTTAACTATGGCTACACCTTC. The encoded protein is CASNTDPLNYGYTF.

The rearrangement links TRBV15 to TRBJ1-1; the D gene is possibly TRBD1 (6 bases). The V gene's germline CDR1 is LNHNV and CDR2 YYDKDF (reference sequence). V lost 0 bases, J lost 4 bases, and 18 bases lay in between. The CDR3 has 17 amino acids. As DNA, the CDR3 is TGTGCCACCAGCAGAGATTATATAGGGGGTGATGGCACTGAAGCTTTCTTT. Amino acid sequence: CATSRDYIGGDGTEAFF.

This chain uses TRBV4-1 with TRBJ2-2; 11 bases are a match to TRBD2. The V gene's germline CDR1 is MGHRA and CDR2 YSYEKL. V shed 1 base and J 1 base; nucleotides not matched to a gene: 11. This CDR3 has 20 amino acids. CDR3 residues: CASSQGVRLAGPRNTGELFF. Here the CDR3 DNA reads TGCGCCAGCAGCCAAGGGGTCAGACTAGCGGGACCCAGGAACACCGGGGAGCTGTTTTTT.

The V gene is TRBV21-1, the J gene TRBJ1-1. TRBV21-1 is noted as a pseudogene. The CDR3 length is 12 residues. CDR3 in amino acids: CASSKGGAGAFF. CDR3 sequence (DNA): TGTGCCAGCAGCAAAGGAGGGGCTGGAGCTTTCTTT.

This clone was seen just once. This chain links TRBV5-1 with TRBJ2-3; 12 nucleotides line up with TRBD2. Germline CDR1 SGHRS, CDR2 YFSETQ. With 4 bases clipped from V and 4 bases from J, the junction kept 4 bases outside the gene matches. The CDR3 runs 15 residues. CDR3 protein: CASSVGTSGPDTQYF. Written as DNA, the CDR3 is TGCGCCAGCAGCGTCGGGACTAGCGGGCCAGATACGCAGTATTTT.

The chain has TRBV5-4 and TRBJ2-5; D is undetermined. The V gene lost 1 base and the J gene lost 2 bases, with 12 bases spanning the gap. Germline V gene sequence: CDR1 SGHNT, CDR2 YYREEE (reference sequence). The CDR3 is made up of 15 amino acids. CDR3 DNA: TGTGCCAGCAGCTTGTCGATGGGGTGGCAAGAGACCCAGTACTTC. Protein: CASSLSMGWQETQYF. Complete variable domain (other parts from reference TRBV5-4 and TRBJ2-5): ETGVTQSPTHLIKTRGQQVTLRCSSQSGHNTVSWYQQALGQGPQFIFQYYREEENGRGNFPPRFSGLQFPNYSSELNVNALELDDSALYLCASSLSMGWQETQYFGPGTRLLVL.

The rearrangement uses TRBV6-5 and TRBJ1-4; TRBD1 is a possible D gene (6 bases). Trimming left V 6 bases short and J 7 bases short, with 12 bases between. The CDR3 covers 13 residues. The germline V gene has CDR1 MNHEY and CDR2 SVGAGI. The CDR3 bases are TGTGCCAGCAGGAGGGGGTGGTTTGAAAAACTGTTTTTT. Encoded protein: CASRRGWFEKLFF.

The chain has TRBV9 and TRBJ2-1; 9 bases map to TRBD2. CDR1 and CDR2 (germline): SGDLS, YYNGEE. The CDR3 is 16 residues long. J was trimmed by 3 bases and V by 0 bases; bases with no gene match: 4. CDR3: CASSVAPTSGYNEQFF. CDR3 nucleotides: TGTGCCAGCAGCGTAGCCCCGACTAGCGGCTACAATGAGCAGTTCTTC.

V gene TRBV19 combines with J gene TRBJ1-2; the D gene is possibly TRBD1 (5 bases). Germline values: CDR1 LNHDA, CDR2 SQIVND (reference sequence). This CDR3 spans 12 amino acids. Trimming took off 5 bases at V and 7 bases at J, with 11 bases between the two ends. As DNA, the CDR3 is TGTGCCAGTAGTTGGTCAGGGAGTGGCTACACCTTC. It specifies CASSWSGSGYTF.

Here the CDR3 reads CASRSLGDTQYF. The CDR3, as DNA: TGTGCCAGCAGATCCCTGGGGGATACGCAGTATTTT. The rearrangement links TRBV12-3 or TRBV12-4 to TRBJ2-3; D call uncertain. The CDR3 contains 12 residues. The ends were cut back, 6 bases at V and 6 bases at J, with 10 bases in the middle.

V and J are TRBV5-6 and TRBJ1-4, with TRBD1 matching 7 bases. The germline CDR1 and CDR2 sequences are SGHDT and YYEEEE. CDR3 length: 14 residues. V shed 4 bases and J 7 bases; nucleotides not matched to a gene: 7. Here the CDR3 reads CASSRRGSSEKLFF. In DNA form, the CDR3 reads TGTGCCAGCAGCCGCAGGGGGTCGAGTGAAAAACTGTTTTTT.

This rearrangement joins TRBV5-1 to TRBJ2-7; 8 bases match TRBD1. The trim removed 5 bases at V and 6 bases at J, leaving 4 bases unmatched. The CDR3 is made up of 12 amino acids. Per germline, CDR1 SGHRS and CDR2 YFSETQ. The CDR3 loop is CASRQTGAEQYF. In nucleotides, the CDR3 is TGCGCCAGCAGACAGACAGGGGCCGAGCAGTACTTC.

The chain is built from TRBV2 and TRBJ1-5; D might be TRBD1 (5 bases). The CDR3 covers 15 residues. Trimming pared 1 base from V and 6 bases from J, leaving 13 bases between. Germline V lookup: CDR1 SNHLY, CDR2 FYNNEI. DNA of the CDR3: TGTGCCAGCAGTGAAGATCGGGGCTTTAGTCAGCCCCAGCATTTT. As protein: CASSEDRGFSQPQHF.

The chain couples TRBV5-1 to TRBJ2-3, with D unclear. The CDR3 contains 16 residues. Germline V gene lookup returns CDR1 SGHRS and CDR2 YFSETQ. Deletions cut 3 bases from V and 4 bases from J, with 18 bases between. The CDR3 nucleotides are TGCGCCAGCAGCTCCTCTGGGATCCGGAAACCAGATACGCAGTATTTT. This encodes CASSSSGIRKPDTQYF.

The genes are TRBV11-2 and TRBJ1-3; 7 nucleotides agree with TRBD1. Trimming cost V 4 bases and J 2 bases; bases outside gene matches: 8. The CDR3 contains 16 residues. CDR1 is SGHAT, CDR2 FQNNGV, per germline. The CDR3 here is CASSSRPDRAGNTIYF. The CDR3 DNA sequence: TGTGCCAGCAGCTCACGACCCGACAGGGCTGGAAACACCATATATTTT.

This chain uses TRBV28 with TRBJ1-1; 8 nucleotides match TRBD1. The CDR3 has 15 residues. CDR1 and CDR2 from the germline V gene are MDHEN and SYDVKM. V trimming: 2 bases; J trimming: 3 bases; junction bases outside the gene matches: 5. The CDR3 DNA reads as TGTGCCAGCAGTTTAAGGCAGGGGGCCTACACTGAAGCTTTCTTT. This encodes CASSLRQGAYTEAFF.